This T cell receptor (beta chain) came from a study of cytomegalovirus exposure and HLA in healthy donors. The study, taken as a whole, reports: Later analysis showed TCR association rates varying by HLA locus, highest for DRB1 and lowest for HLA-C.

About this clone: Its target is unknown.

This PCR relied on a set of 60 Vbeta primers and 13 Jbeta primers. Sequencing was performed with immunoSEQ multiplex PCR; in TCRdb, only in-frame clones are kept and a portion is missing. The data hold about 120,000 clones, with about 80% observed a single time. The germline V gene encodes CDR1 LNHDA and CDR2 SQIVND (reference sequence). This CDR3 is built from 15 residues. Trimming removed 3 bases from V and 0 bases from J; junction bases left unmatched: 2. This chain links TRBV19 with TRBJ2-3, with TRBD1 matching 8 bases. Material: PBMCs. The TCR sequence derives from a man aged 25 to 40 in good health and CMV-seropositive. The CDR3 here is CASSMDRVSTDTQYF. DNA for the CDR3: TGTGCCAGTAGTATGGACAGGGTAAGCACAGATACGCAGTATTTT.